Presented here are 3 T cell receptor beta chains from one specimen sequenced in a study of CD8 T cells in Susac syndrome (dated by TCRdb to the late 2010s). Library preparation used the immunoSEQ multiplex PCR assay. RNA was extracted using the RNeasy kit, and roughly 0.45 to 1 microgram was reverse transcribed with random hexamers. The public reads were reanalyzed by TCRdb: fastp trimming at Q25, MiXCR alignment, in-frame beta chains only. A single entry per CDR3 protein holds the most common genes and DNA from its merged rows. This sample holds fewer than 200,000 distinct CDR3 sequences; around 93% were observed only once. The top ten clones comprise 0.1% of the sample. Sequenced material: CD4+ T cells from PBMCs. These receptors were collected from a human donor in good health.

This chain connects TRBV4-2 to TRBJ1-1; 8 positions agree with TRBD1. Germline V lookup: CDR1 LGHNA, CDR2 YNFKEQ. This CDR3 has 15 residues. V shed 1 base, J shed 1 base, and the junction held 2 bases outside the gene matches. The CDR3 nucleotides read TGTGCCAGCAGCCAAGGAGACAGGGGGAACACTGAAGCTTTCTTT. The encoded protein is CASSQGDRGNTEAFF.

This rearrangement joins TRBV20-1 to TRBJ2-7; 11 bases map to TRBD2. Trimming took 3 bases from V and 2 from J; bases not matched to a gene: 3. Looked up from germline, CDR1 is DFQATT and CDR2 is SNEGSKA (reference sequence). This CDR3 comprises 14 residues. DNA of the CDR3: TGCAGTGCTAGTATTAGCGGGGGGGCCTACGAGCAGTACGTC. It yields the protein CSASISGGAYEQYV.

The chain has TRBV9 and TRBJ1-4, with D unresolved. V was trimmed by 0 bases and J by 6 bases, leaving 9 bases between them. The CDR3 has 14 amino acids. The germline V gene has CDR1 SGDLS and CDR2 YYNGEE. The CDR3 DNA follows: TGTGCCAGCAGCGTAGGGTCGGGTCATGAAAAACTGTTTTTT. This encodes CASSVGSGHEKLFF.